This T cell receptor (beta chain) was sequenced in a study of cytomegalovirus exposure and HLA in healthy donors. In the case of this clone: The antigen is undetermined.

General study points: In a later analysis, V- and J-gene trimming of beta chains associated with a DCLRE1C missense variant, replicated independently. The authors judged a highly shared variant cluster likely a sequencing artifact.

The CDR3 sequence is 15 residues long. V lost 4 bases, J lost 2 bases, and 15 bases lay in between. CDR1 is LNHDA and CDR2 is SQIVND in the germline V gene (reference sequence). 13 Jbeta primers and 60 Vbeta primers were used for the PCR. Here immunoSEQ multiplex PCR was the method, and the copy in TCRdb shows in-frame clones only, minus some. The table shows about 93,000 clones, with 55% to 70% occurring only once. Sequencing was carried out using PBMCs. The gene calls are TRBV19 and TRBJ2-7, with TRBD1 as a possible D gene (6 bases). The receptor was derived from a boy between 10 and 17 years old in good health and CMV-seropositive. CDR3 residues: CASSRFRTETYEQYF. The CDR3 region has the DNA TGTGCCAGTAGTAGGTTTCGGACAGAGACCTACGAGCAGTACTTC.